This entry lists 15 T cell receptor beta chains sequenced from one sample in a study of regulatory and conventional T cells in RAG deficiency. The sorted conventional CD4+ T cells were CD25-low and CD127-high, with genomic DNA sequenced. Generated by immunoSEQ multiplex PCR, the TCRdb table keeps only in-frame clones and is missing some. This sample has tens of thousands of clones, with just under 90% found just once. These same data were also listed under a study on regulatory T cells. From that second work: The PCR used 52 TRBV and 13 TRBJ primers.

Sequencing was performed on CD4+ effector T cells sorted from blood. The receptors come from a human donor in good health.

V usage is TRBV9 and J usage is TRBJ2-3; the D gene is possibly TRBD1 (6 bases). The CDR3 loop spans 15 amino acids. V was cut by 4 bases and J by 2 bases, with 14 bases left in between. Germline V lookup: CDR1 SGDLS, CDR2 YYNGEE. The CDR3 sequence is CASSQPTGYTDTQYF. CDR3 in DNA: TGTGCCAGCAGCCAGCCCACAGGGTACACAGATACGCAGTATTTT.

The rearrangement links TRBV4-1 to TRBJ1-6; no definite D call. This CDR3 spans 14 amino acids. Germline V gene data show CDR1 as MGHRA and CDR2 as YSYEKL. V lost 0 bases and J 7 bases, leaving 7 bases between the germline ends. The CDR3: CASSQDRGNSPLHF. The CDR3 DNA is TGCGCCAGCAGCCAAGATCGTGGGAATTCACCCCTCCACTTT.

J is TRBJ2-3 and V is TRBV29-1; weak D call: TRBD1 (6 bases). The germline CDR1 and CDR2 sequences are SQVTM and ANQGSEA. V gave up 7 bases and J gave up 10 bases, with 15 bases separating them. The length of the CDR3 is 11 residues. The CDR3 reads CSAYQGISQYF. CDR3 DNA: TGCAGCGCATATCAGGGGATCTCGCAGTATTTT.

In its sample, this clone was seen once. The rearrangement links TRBV19 to TRBJ1-5; the match to TRBD1 covers 9 bases. Germline V gene data show CDR1 as LNHDA and CDR2 as SQIVND (reference sequence). This CDR3 contains 18 residues. Trimming at V came to 1 base and at J to 0 bases, leaving 7 bases not matched to a gene. CDR3 nucleotide sequence: TGTGCCAGTAGTATAGTGGGACAGGGATGGTATAGCAATCAGCCCCAGCATTTT. Its protein is CASSIVGQGWYSNQPQHF.

The chain employs TRBV6-5 and TRBJ2-1, with D possibly being TRBD2 (6 bases). This CDR3 is 14 amino acids long. Trimming shortened V by 6 bases and J by 9 bases, and 18 bases separated the two germline ends. From germline, CDR1 is MNHEY and CDR2 SVGAGI. CDR3 residues: CASRGGFANGEQFF. In DNA, the CDR3 is TGTGCCAGCAGGGGGGGATTCGCCAATGGTGAGCAGTTCTTC.

The chain is built from TRBV11-3 and TRBJ2-7; TRBD2 agrees at 8 bases. The CDR3 loop spans 15 amino acids. V shed 5 bases and J 2 bases; nucleotides not matched to a gene: 8. Germline assignment: CDR1 SGHNT and CDR2 YENEEA. The CDR3 nucleotides read TGTGCCAGCAGCCGACAGTCGGGAGGGCCCTACGAGCAGTACTTC. It translates to CASSRQSGGPYEQYF.

The gene calls are TRBV30 and TRBJ1-2; perhaps TRBD1 as D (5 bases). The CDR3 runs to 11 residues. With 4 bases removed from V and 7 bases from J, the gap between germline ends came to 10 bases. Germline V CDR1 and CDR2: GTSNPN, SVGIG (reference sequence). The CDR3 spells CAWKGQLGYTF. Written as DNA, the CDR3 is TGTGCCTGGAAGGGGCAACTTGGCTACACCTTC.

This sequence joins TRBV28 and TRBJ1-2, with D unclear. V was pared by 4 bases and J by 0 bases, with 9 bases between. The CDR3 has 14 residues. Germline loops: CDR1 MDHEN, CDR2 SYDVKM. CDR3 coding DNA: TGTGCCAGCAGTTGGACCGGGCCTAACTATGGCTACACCTTC. It yields the protein CASSWTGPNYGYTF.

The J gene is TRBJ2-2, the V gene TRBV25-1, with 9 positions matching TRBD1. The CDR3 is 16 residues long. V gave up 3 bases and J gave up 2 bases; unmatched junction bases: 4. Germline V gives CDR1 MGHDK, CDR2 SYGVNS. CDR3 nucleotide sequence: TGTGCCAGCAGTGACCCGGGACAGGGAAACACCGGGGAGCTGTTTTTT. Translated: CASSDPGQGNTGELFF.

As for this clone: This specimen includes other DNA sequences encoding the same CDR3. The V call is TRBV29-1, the J call TRBJ2-1; D tentatively fits TRBD1 or TRBD2 (6 bases each). Deletions cut 4 bases from V and 4 bases from J, with 17 bases between. The CDR3 covers 15 residues. In germline, CDR1 is SQVTM, CDR2 ANQGSEA. The CDR3 sequence: CSVVRGVGGYNEQFF. DNA of the CDR3: TGCAGCGTTGTTAGGGGGGTAGGGGGGTACAATGAGCAGTTCTTC.

This chain connects TRBV10-3 to TRBJ2-1, with 11 nucleotides matching TRBD2. Germline V gene lookup returns CDR1 ENHRY and CDR2 SYGVKD. Unmatched junction bases numbered 0, after V lost 2 bases and J lost 3 bases. CDR3 length: 15 residues. CDR3 coding DNA: TGTGCCATCAGTGAGACTAGCGGGGGCTACAATGAGCAGTTCTTC. It yields the protein CAISETSGGYNEQFF.

The J gene is TRBJ1-4, the V gene TRBV6-1; 8 bases map to TRBD1. V was pared by 6 bases and J by 2 bases, with 5 bases of the junction left unmatched. The CDR3 sequence is 15 residues long. Germline CDR1 reads MNHNS; CDR2 reads SASEGT. DNA of the CDR3: TGTGCCAGCAGCCTCGACAGGGGCACTAATGAAAAACTGTTTTTT. It encodes CASSLDRGTNEKLFF.

The J gene is TRBJ2-7, the V gene TRBV5-4, with D possibly called TRBD1 or TRBD2 (5 bases each). Trimming removed 3 bases at V and 0 bases at J, with 13 bases between. CDR3 length: 15 amino acids. The germline gives CDR1 SGHNT, CDR2 YYREEE (reference sequence). CDR3 in DNA: TGTGCCAGCAGCTCCGGGACCGATGACTCCTACGAGCAGTACTTC. It specifies CASSSGTDDSYEQYF.

The rearrangement joins TRBV18 to TRBJ1-2; the D gene is possibly TRBD1 (5 bases). This CDR3 spans 13 amino acids. V lost 0 bases, J lost 3 bases, and 5 bases lay in between. The germline V gene encodes CDR1 KGHSH and CDR2 LQKENI. As DNA, the CDR3 is TGTGCCAGCTCACCACCGGGGGACTATGGCTACACCTTC. Amino acids: CASSPPGDYGYTF. Filled out from reference TRBV18 and TRBJ1-2, the complete variable domain reads NAGVMQNPRHLVRRRGQEARLRCSPMKGHSHVYWYRQLPEEGLKFMVYLQKENIIDESGMPKERFSAEFPKEGPSILRIQQVVRGDSAAYFCASSPPGDYGYTFGSGTRLTVV.

In its sample, this clone was seen a few times. The genes are TRBV7-9 and TRBJ2-7; D might be TRBD2 (5 bases). The germline V gene has CDR1 SEHNR and CDR2 FQNEAQ (reference sequence). The CDR3 is 12 residues long. V was shortened by 2 bases and J by 6 bases, with 8 bases between the two germline ends. CDR3 DNA sequence: TGTGCCAGCAGCTTACTTGGGAGCGAGCAGTACTTC. Translating it yields CASSLLGSEQYF.